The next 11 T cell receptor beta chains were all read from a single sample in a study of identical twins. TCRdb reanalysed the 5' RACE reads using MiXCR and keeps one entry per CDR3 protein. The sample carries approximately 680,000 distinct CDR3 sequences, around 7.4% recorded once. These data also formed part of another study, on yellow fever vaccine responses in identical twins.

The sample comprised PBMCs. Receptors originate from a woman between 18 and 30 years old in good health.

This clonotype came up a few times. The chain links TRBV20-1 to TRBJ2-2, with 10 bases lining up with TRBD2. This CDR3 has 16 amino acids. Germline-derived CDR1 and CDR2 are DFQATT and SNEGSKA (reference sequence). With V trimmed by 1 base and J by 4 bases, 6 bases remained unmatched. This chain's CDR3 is CSARGALAGLTGELFF. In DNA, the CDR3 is TGCAGTGCTAGAGGCGCACTAGCGGGACTCACCGGGGAGCTGTTTTTT.

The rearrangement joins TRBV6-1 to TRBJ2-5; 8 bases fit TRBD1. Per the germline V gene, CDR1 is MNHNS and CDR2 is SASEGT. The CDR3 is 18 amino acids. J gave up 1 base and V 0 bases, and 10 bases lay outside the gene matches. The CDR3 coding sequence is TGTGCCAGCAGTGAAGCAAGGACGGACAGGGAGACCCAAGAGACCCAGTACTTC. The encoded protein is CASSEARTDRETQETQYF.

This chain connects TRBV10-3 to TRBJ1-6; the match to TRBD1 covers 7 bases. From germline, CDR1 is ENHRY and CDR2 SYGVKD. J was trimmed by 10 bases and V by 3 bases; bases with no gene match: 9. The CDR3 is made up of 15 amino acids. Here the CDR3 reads CAISEGGQVGSPLHF. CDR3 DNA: TGTGCCATCAGTGAAGGGGGCCAGGTCGGGTCACCCCTCCACTTT.

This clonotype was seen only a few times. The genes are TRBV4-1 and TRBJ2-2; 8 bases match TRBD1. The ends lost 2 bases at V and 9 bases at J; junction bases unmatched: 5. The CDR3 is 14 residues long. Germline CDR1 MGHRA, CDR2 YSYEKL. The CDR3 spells CASSQQTGGRELFF. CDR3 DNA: TGCGCCAGCAGCCAACAAACAGGGGGACGGGAGCTGTTTTTT.

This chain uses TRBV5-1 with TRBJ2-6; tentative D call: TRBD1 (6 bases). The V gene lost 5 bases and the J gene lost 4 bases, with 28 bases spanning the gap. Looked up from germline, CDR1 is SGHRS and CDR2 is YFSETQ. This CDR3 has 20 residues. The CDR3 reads CASRPRTIQGEVSGANVLTF. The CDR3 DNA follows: TGCGCCAGCAGACCGAGGACAATACAGGGCGAGGTGTCAGGGGCCAACGTCCTGACTTTC. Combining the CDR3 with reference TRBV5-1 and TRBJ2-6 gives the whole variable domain KAGVTQTPRYLIKTRGQQVTLSCSPISGHRSVSWYQQTPGQGLQFLFEYFSETQRNKGNFPGRFSGRQFSNSRSEMNVSTLELGDSALYLCASRPRTIQGEVSGANVLTFGAGSRLTVL.

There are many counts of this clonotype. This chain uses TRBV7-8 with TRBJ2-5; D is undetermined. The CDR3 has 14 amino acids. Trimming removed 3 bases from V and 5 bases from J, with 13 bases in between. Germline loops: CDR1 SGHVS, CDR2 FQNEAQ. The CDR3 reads CASSFMGWIETQYF. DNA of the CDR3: TGTGCCAGCAGCTTTATGGGGTGGATCGAGACCCAGTACTTC.

In DNA form, the CDR3 reads TGTGCCAGCAGCGGTAGCGGGGGGTGGGAGTATGAGCAGTTCTTC. This codes for CASSGSGGWEYEQFF. This chain uses TRBV5-5 with TRBJ2-1; TRBD2 matches 10 bases. Germline V CDR1 and CDR2: SGHKS, YYEKEE (reference sequence). Unmatched junction bases numbered 9, after V lost 4 bases and J lost 8 bases. The CDR3 is 15 amino acids. Full variable domain (missing parts from reference TRBV5-5 and TRBJ2-1): DAGVTQSPTHLIKTRGQQVTLRCSPISGHKSVSWYQQVLGQGPQFIFQYYEKEERGRGNFPDRFSARQFPNYSSELNVNALLLGDSALYLCASSGSGGWEYEQFFGPGTRLTVL.

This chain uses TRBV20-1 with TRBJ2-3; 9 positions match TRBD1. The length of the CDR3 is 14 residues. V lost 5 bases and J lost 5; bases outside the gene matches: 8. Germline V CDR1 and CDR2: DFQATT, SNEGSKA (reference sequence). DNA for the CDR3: TGCAGTGCTCTCGGGACAGGGATGGTAGATACGCAGTATTTT. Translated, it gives CSALGTGMVDTQYF.

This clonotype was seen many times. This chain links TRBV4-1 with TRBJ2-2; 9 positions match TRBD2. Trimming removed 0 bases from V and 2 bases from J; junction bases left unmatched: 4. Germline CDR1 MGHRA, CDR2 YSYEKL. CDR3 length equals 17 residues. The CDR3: CASSQDWLAGNTGELFF. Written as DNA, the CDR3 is TGCGCCAGCAGCCAAGATTGGCTAGCGGGAAACACCGGGGAGCTGTTTTTT.

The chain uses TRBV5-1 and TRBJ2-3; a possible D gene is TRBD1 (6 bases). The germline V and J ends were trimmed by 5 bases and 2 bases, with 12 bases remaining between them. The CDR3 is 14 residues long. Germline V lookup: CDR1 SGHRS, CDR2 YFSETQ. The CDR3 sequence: CASRDWTATDTQYF. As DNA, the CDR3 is TGCGCCAGCAGGGACTGGACAGCCACAGATACGCAGTATTTT.

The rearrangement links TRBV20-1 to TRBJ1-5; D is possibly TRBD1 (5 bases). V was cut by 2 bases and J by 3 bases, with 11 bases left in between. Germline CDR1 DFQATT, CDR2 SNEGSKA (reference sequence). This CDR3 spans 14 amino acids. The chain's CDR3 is CSARTRGPNQPQHF. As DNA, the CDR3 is TGCAGTGCTAGAACGAGGGGTCCCAATCAGCCCCAGCATTTT.